A selection of T cell receptor beta chains follows, all from one sample in a study of cytomegalovirus exposure and HLA in healthy donors. The protocol was immunoSEQ multiplex PCR, while the TCRdb copy is restricted to in-frame clones and leaves out a portion. The table includes roughly 170,000 clones, 75% to 90% detected once. Sequencing was performed on PBMCs. Receptors originate from a boy younger than 18 in good health and CMV-seronegative. CDR3s include the opening cysteine and the closing phenylalanine or tryptophan. The D gene is left open where the match is weak. The size entry is marked missing in some rows and otherwise reads once, few, many or a size class.

size	V	J	D	DNA	CDR3
NA	TRBV7-9	TRBJ2-7	TRBD1	TGTGCCAGCAGCCTTGGACAGGGGAGAAACGAGCAGTACTTC	CASSLGQGRNEQYF
NA	TRBV6-6	TRBJ1-5	NA	TGTGCCAGCAGTTACGCCACGGGGAAGAATCAGCCCCAGCATTTT	CASSYATGKNQPQHF
NA	TRBV5-4	TRBJ2-7	NA	TGTGCCAGCAGCCCCCGGACTATCGACGAGCAGTACTTC	CASSPRTIDEQYF
NA	TRBV5-1	TRBJ1-6	NA	TGCGCCAGCAGCTTGGGGGACAACTCACCCCTCCACTTT	CASSLGDNSPLHF
NA	TRBV12-5	TRBJ2-5	TRBD1	TGTGCTAGTGGTTCGTACGCCGGGACAGGGTTCGGGGAGACCCAGTACTTC	CASGSYAGTGFGETQYF
NA	TRBV5-6	TRBJ2-7	TRBD1	TGTGCCAGCAGCGGCCGGGACAGCCACGAGCAGTACTTC	CASSGRDSHEQYF
NA	TRBV28	TRBJ2-5	TRBD2	TGTGCCAGCAGTTATTCGGCGGGAGGGGTAGAGACCCAGTACTTC	CASSYSAGGVETQYF
NA	TRBV5-1	TRBJ1-1	NA	TGCGCCAGCACTTTTAGGACAGATTCGTACACTGAAGCTTTCTTT	CASTFRTDSYTEAFF
few	TRBV9	TRBJ2-5	NA	TGTGCCAGCAGCGTCCAGGGTGGAGAGACCCAGTACTTC	CASSVQGGETQYF
NA	TRBV30	TRBJ2-5	NA	TGTGCCTGGAGTGTTAATCTAAGGGGGGGACAAGAGACCCAGTACTTC	CAWSVNLRGGQETQYF
NA	TRBV4-1	TRBJ1-6	NA	TGCGCCAGCAGCCAAGTGCACTCAATAGCTTCACCCCTCCACTTT	CASSQVHSIASPLHF
NA	TRBV7-2	TRBJ2-5	TRBD1	TGTGCCAGCAGCCGAGAGGGGGCGGGAGAGACCCAGTACTTC	CASSREGAGETQYF
once	TRBV30	TRBJ2-5	NA	TGTGCCTGGAGTACCCCGGGTTCCCAAGAGACCCAGTACTTC	CAWSTPGSQETQYF
NA	TRBV6-5	TRBJ2-7	TRBD2	TGTGCCAGCAGTTTGCTAGCGGATCCCGTCTCCTACGAGCAGTACTTC	CASSLLADPVSYEQYF